The 12 T cell receptor beta chains below were found in one sample sequenced in a study of cytomegalovirus exposure and HLA in healthy donors (dated by TCRdb to about 2017). The library relied on the immunoSEQ multiplex PCR assay. The multiplex PCR relied on a mix of 60 forward primers for TCR Vbeta segments and 13 reverse primers for TCR Jbeta segments. TCRdb provides this immuneACCESS table in a form limited to in-frame rearrangements. Some clones are lacking; in checked studies, under half of them reflect an unresolved V gene, and why the rest are absent is not known. In this sample the table shows more than 150,000 clones, less than 90% of which occur a single time. 0.2% to 0.3% of the sample lies in the top ten. Sequencing used PBMCs. The receptor source for this set is a girl under three years old in good health and CMV-seronegative.

This clone was seen a single time. This chain uses TRBV29-1 with TRBJ2-2; D is possibly TRBD1 (6 bases). Germline V CDR1 and CDR2: SQVTM, ANQGSEA. The CDR3 length is 14 residues. V dropped 5 bases and J dropped 2 bases, with 12 bases sitting between them. The CDR3 nucleotides are TGCAGCGTTAAACAGGGCCGTAACACCGGGGAGCTGTTTTTT. Translating it yields CSVKQGRNTGELFF.

The chain combines TRBV6-5 with TRBJ2-1; D is possibly TRBD2 (6 bases). Germline CDR1 reads MNHEY; CDR2 reads SVGAGI. The germline V and J ends were trimmed by 6 bases and 0 bases, with 9 bases remaining between them. The CDR3 runs to 14 residues. The CDR3 DNA is TGTGCCAGCAGACAGACTAGCTCCTACAATGAGCAGTTCTTC. It translates to CASRQTSSYNEQFF.

In its sample, this clone was seen once. The gene calls are TRBV5-4 and TRBJ2-1; 7 nucleotides line up with TRBD2. J was trimmed by 7 bases and V by 1 base; bases with no gene match: 8. There are 15 residues in the CDR3. The germline gives CDR1 SGHNT, CDR2 YYREEE (reference sequence). This chain's CDR3 is CASSLRREHKNEQFF. The CDR3 region has the DNA TGTGCCAGCAGCTTGCGGCGGGAGCATAAAAATGAGCAGTTCTTC.

This sequence joins TRBV7-8 and TRBJ1-2; TRBD1 aligns across 10 bases. Trimming took 2 bases from V and 4 from J; bases not matched to a gene: 7. The germline CDR1 and CDR2 sequences are SGHVS and FQNEAQ. The CDR3 is 16 amino acids. The CDR3 DNA reads as TGTGCCAGCAGCTTAATTGTGACAGGGGGCCCCTATGGCTACACCTTC. It codes for CASSLIVTGGPYGYTF.

The chain couples TRBV30 to TRBJ1-2; 7 bases agree with TRBD1. The CDR3 is 18 amino acids. Germline trimming cut 5 bases from V and 2 bases from J; bases unmatched to any gene: 20. The germline V gene encodes CDR1 GTSNPN and CDR2 SVGIG (reference sequence). CDR3 in amino acids: CAWGKQSGQTPSNYGYTF. CDR3 coding DNA: TGTGCCTGGGGGAAGCAATCGGGACAGACTCCATCAAACTATGGCTACACCTTC. Together with reference TRBV30 and TRBJ1-2, the CDR3 gives the full variable domain: SQTIHQWPATLVQPVGSPLSLECTVEGTSNPNLYWYRQAAGRGLQLLFYSVGIGQISSEVPQNLSASRPQDRQFILSSKKLLLSDSGFYLCAWGKQSGQTPSNYGYTFGSGTRLTVV.

J is TRBJ2-3 and V is TRBV5-1, with TRBD2 matching over 8 bases. V was clipped by 2 bases and J by 0 bases; unmatched bases: 5. The germline gives CDR1 SGHRS, CDR2 YFSETQ. The CDR3 consists of 16 residues. Written as DNA, the CDR3 is TGCGCCAGCAGCTTCGCTAGCGGGTCTAGCACAGATACGCAGTATTTT. This translates into CASSFASGSSTDTQYF.

The J gene is TRBJ1-4, the V gene TRBV6-6; 7 nucleotides agree with TRBD1. With 9 bases clipped from V and 3 bases from J, the junction kept 4 bases outside the gene matches. Looked up from germline, CDR1 is MNHNY and CDR2 is SVGAGI (reference sequence). The CDR3 is 13 residues long. The CDR3 loop reads CASQGVANEKLFF. CDR3 DNA: TGTGCCAGTCAGGGGGTTGCTAATGAAAAACTGTTTTTT.

The chain recombines TRBV30 with TRBJ1-6; 8 bases match TRBD1. J was trimmed by 8 bases and V by 2 bases; bases with no gene match: 5. The V gene's germline CDR1 is GTSNPN and CDR2 SVGIG (reference sequence). The CDR3 is made up of 14 amino acids. The CDR3 sequence: CAWSITGGDSPLHF. The CDR3, as DNA: TGTGCCTGGAGTATTACAGGGGGAGATTCACCCCTCCACTTT.

This clone was seen more than once but under ten times. This sequence joins TRBV28 and TRBJ1-2; D gene uncertain. Trimming took off 2 bases at V and 0 bases at J, with 10 bases between the two ends. This CDR3 has 15 residues. The germline gives CDR1 MDHEN, CDR2 SYDVKM. CDR3 sequence: CASSLLFSSNYGYTF. The CDR3 DNA is TGTGCCAGCAGTTTACTTTTTTCGTCTAACTATGGCTACACCTTC.

This clone was counted between two and nine times. The CDR3 is CAISESGQIEAFF. The CDR3 nucleotides are TGTGCCATCAGTGAGTCCGGACAGATTGAAGCTTTCTTT. The chain uses TRBV10-3 and TRBJ1-1; a weak D match, TRBD1 (6 bases). The CDR3 length is 13 residues. Trimming shortened V by 0 bases and J by 7 bases, and 9 bases separated the two germline ends. In germline, CDR1 is ENHRY, CDR2 SYGVKD.

This clone was seen just once. This sequence joins TRBV6-6 and TRBJ2-1; no definite D call. The CDR3 covers 13 residues. Trimming removed 4 bases at V and 1 base at J, with 5 bases between. Germline CDR1 reads MNHNY; CDR2 reads SVGAGI (reference sequence). The CDR3 protein is CASSSRSYNEQFF. CDR3 bases: TGTGCCAGCAGTTCCAGGTCCTACAATGAGCAGTTCTTC.

This chain uses TRBV13 with TRBJ2-7; 7 bases agree with TRBD1. This CDR3 is built from 15 residues. The germline V gene encodes CDR1 PRHDT and CDR2 FYEKMQ (reference sequence). The junction had 7 bases not matched to a gene; V was cut back by 0 bases and J by 5 bases. DNA of the CDR3: TGTGCCAGCAGCTTAGGCGACAGGGTCCCCCACGAGCAGTACTTC. It is translated as CASSLGDRVPHEQYF.